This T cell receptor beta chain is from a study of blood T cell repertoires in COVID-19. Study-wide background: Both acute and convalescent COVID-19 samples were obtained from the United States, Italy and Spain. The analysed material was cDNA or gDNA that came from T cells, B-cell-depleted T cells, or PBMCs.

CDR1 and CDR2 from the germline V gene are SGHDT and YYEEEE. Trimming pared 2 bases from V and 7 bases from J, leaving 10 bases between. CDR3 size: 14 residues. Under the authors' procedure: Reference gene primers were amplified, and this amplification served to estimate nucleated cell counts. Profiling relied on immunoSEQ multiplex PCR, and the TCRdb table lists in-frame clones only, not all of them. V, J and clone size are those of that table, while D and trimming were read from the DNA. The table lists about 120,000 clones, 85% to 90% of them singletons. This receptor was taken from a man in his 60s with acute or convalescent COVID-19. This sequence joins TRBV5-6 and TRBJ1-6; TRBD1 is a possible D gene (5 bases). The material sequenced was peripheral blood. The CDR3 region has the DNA TGTGCCAGCAGCTTTTGGGGGGTCAATTCACCCCTCCACTTT. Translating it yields CASSFWGVNSPLHF.